One and the same sample provided the 4 T cell receptor beta chains below, sequenced in a study of OX40 agonist ivuxolimab in advanced cancers. The protocol was immunoSEQ multiplex PCR, while the TCRdb copy is restricted to in-frame clones and leaves out a portion. The sample contains tens of thousands of clones, around 90% of which appear only once. The source was CD4+ or CD8+ T cells sorted from blood, collected in a trial of the OX40 agonist ivuxolimab. The source is an adult with an advanced solid tumor such as melanoma, head and neck, liver or kidney cancer.

The sample holds a few counts of this clone. Germline is not matched at one junction end, which may reflect a read error. This chain joins TRBV7-2 and TRBJ2-2, with a tentative D call TRBD1 (5 bases). The CDR3 runs to 13 residues. The germline V gene has CDR1 SGHTA and CDR2 FQGNSA. The CDR3 loop is CASSLGVAGELFF. The CDR3 DNA reads as TGTGCCAGCAGTTTAGGGGTTGCCGGGGAGCTGTTTTTT.

The V gene is TRBV6-5, the J gene TRBJ1-5; possible D gene TRBD1, 6 bases. V lost 6 bases to trimming and J lost 3 bases, with 15 bases between them. Per the germline V gene, CDR1 is MNHEY and CDR2 is SVGAGI. The CDR3 consists of 15 residues. CDR3 DNA sequence: TGTGCCAGCAGCCCGGGGAGGGGGAACAATCAGCCCCAGCATTTT. Protein: CASSPGRGNNQPQHF.

The chain carries TRBV28 and TRBJ2-2, with 8 bases fitting TRBD2. The CDR3 sequence is 16 residues long. Germline lookup yields CDR1 MDHEN and CDR2 SYDVKM. V shed 4 bases and J 0 bases; nucleotides not matched to a gene: 4. The CDR3 spells CASSSPGGPNTGELFF. The CDR3 DNA reads TGTGCCAGCAGTTCTCCGGGGGGGCCGAACACCGGGGAGCTGTTTTTT.

The rearrangement uses TRBV10-3 and TRBJ2-3; TRBD1 agrees at 12 bases. Germline lookup yields CDR1 ENHRY and CDR2 SYGVKD. With 6 bases clipped from V and 0 bases from J, the junction kept 10 bases outside the gene matches. The CDR3 runs 18 residues. As DNA, the CDR3 is TGTGCCATCAGGGGGGAGGGACAGGGGGCCTCTAGCACAGATACGCAGTATTTT. Translation: CAIRGEGQGASSTDTQYF.